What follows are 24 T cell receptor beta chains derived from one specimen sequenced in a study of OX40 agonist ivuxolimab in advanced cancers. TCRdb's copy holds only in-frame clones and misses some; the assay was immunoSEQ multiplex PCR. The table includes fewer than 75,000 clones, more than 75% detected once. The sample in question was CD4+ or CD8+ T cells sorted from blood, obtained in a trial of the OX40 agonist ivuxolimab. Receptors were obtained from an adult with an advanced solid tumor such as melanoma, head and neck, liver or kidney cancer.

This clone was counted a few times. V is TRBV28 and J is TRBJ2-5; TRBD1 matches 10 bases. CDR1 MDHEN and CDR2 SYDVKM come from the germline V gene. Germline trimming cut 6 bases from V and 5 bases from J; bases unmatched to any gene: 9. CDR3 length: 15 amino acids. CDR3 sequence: CASRDRGRGGETQYF. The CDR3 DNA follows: TGTGCCAGCAGAGACAGGGGGCGCGGGGGGGAGACCCAGTACTTC.

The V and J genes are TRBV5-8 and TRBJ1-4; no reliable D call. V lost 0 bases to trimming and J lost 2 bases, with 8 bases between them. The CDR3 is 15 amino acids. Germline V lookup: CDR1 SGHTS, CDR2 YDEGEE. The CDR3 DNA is TGTGCCAGCAGCTTGGAAGGGAGGACTAATGAAAAACTGTTTTTT. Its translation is CASSLEGRTNEKLFF.

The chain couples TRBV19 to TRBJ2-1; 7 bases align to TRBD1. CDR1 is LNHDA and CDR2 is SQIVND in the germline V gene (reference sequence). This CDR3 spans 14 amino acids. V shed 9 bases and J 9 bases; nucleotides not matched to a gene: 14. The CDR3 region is CASIGQEALSEQFF. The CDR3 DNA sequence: TGTGCCAGCATCGGACAGGAAGCCCTCAGTGAGCAGTTCTTC.

The CDR3 DNA is TGCGCCAGCAGCCAAGATCGGACTGGACAAGAGACCCAGTACTTC. Its translation is CASSQDRTGQETQYF. V gene TRBV4-1 combines with J gene TRBJ2-5; D perhaps matches TRBD2 (5 bases). The CDR3 totals 15 residues. V lost 0 bases to trimming and J lost 2 bases, with 10 bases between them. Germline values: CDR1 MGHRA, CDR2 YSYEKL.

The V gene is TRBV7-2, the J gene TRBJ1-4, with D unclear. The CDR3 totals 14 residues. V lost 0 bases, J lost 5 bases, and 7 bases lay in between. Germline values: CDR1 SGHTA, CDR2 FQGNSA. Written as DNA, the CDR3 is TGTGCCAGCAGCTTAGCTTACAAAAATGAAAAACTGTTTTTT. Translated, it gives CASSLAYKNEKLFF.

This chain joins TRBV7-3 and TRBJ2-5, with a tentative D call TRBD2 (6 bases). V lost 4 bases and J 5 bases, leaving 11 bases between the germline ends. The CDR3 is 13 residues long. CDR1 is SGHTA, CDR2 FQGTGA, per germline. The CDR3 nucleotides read TGTGCCAGCAGCTCTTCCGGGGGTGAGACCCAGTACTTC. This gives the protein CASSSSGGETQYF. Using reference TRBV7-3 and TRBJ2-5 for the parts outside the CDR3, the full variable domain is GAGVSQTPSNKVTEKGKYVELRCDPISGHTALYWYRQSLGQGPEFLIYFQGTGAADDSGLPNDRFFAVRPEGSVSTLKIQRTERGDSAVYLCASSSSGGETQYFGPGTRLLVL.

For the CDR3, the DNA is TGTGCCAGCAGCCGGGGGGTGAACTCTGGAAACACCATATATTTT. Translation gives CASSRGVNSGNTIYF. The rearrangement links TRBV7-9 to TRBJ1-3, with D possibly TRBD1 on 5 matching bases. Trimming removed 5 bases from V and 0 bases from J, with 11 bases in between. The CDR3 consists of 15 residues. The germline V gene has CDR1 SEHNR and CDR2 FQNEAQ (reference sequence).

The CDR3 region is CASSLELFYGYTF. For the CDR3, the DNA is TGTGCCAGCAGCTTAGAACTCTTCTATGGCTACACCTTC. V is TRBV7-9 and J is TRBJ1-2; D gene ambiguous. This CDR3 comprises 13 residues. V lost 1 base and J 4 bases, leaving 7 bases between the germline ends. Germline V gene sequence: CDR1 SEHNR, CDR2 FQNEAQ (reference sequence). The variable domain in full, completed from reference TRBV7-9 and TRBJ1-2, reads DTGVSQNPRHKITKRGQNVTFRCDPISEHNRLYWYRQTLGQGPEFLTYFQNEAQLEKSRLLSDRFSAERPKGSFSTLEIQRTEQGDSAMYLCASSLELFYGYTFGSGTRLTVV.

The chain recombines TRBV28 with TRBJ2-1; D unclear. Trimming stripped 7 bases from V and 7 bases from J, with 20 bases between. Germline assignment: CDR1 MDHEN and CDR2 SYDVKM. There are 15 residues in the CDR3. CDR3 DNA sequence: TGTGCCAGCACTACCGGTGGCGTGGCTGGTAATGAGCAGTTCTTC. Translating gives CASTTGGVAGNEQFF.

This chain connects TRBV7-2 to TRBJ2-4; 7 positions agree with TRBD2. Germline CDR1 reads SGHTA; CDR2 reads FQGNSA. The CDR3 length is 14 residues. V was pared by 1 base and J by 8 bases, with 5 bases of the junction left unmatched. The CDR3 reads CASSLGAGADIQYF. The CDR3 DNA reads TGTGCCAGCAGCTTAGGGGCGGGAGCGGACATTCAGTACTTC.

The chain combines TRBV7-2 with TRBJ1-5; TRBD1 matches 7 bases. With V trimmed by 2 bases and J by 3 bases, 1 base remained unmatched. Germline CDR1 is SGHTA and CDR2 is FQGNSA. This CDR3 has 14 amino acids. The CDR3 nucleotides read TGTGCCAGCAGCTTAAAGGGGGCCAATCAGCCCCAGCATTTT. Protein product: CASSLKGANQPQHF.

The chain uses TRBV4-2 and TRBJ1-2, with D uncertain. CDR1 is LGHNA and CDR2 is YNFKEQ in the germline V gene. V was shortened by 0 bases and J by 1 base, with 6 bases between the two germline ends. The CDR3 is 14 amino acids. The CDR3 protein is CASSQDQSNYGYTF. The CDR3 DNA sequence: TGTGCCAGCAGCCAAGATCAGAGTAACTATGGCTACACCTTC.

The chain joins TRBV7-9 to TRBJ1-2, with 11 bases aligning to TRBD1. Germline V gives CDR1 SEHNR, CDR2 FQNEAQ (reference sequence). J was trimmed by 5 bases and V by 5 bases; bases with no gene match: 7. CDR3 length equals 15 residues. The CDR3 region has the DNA TGTGCCAGCAGCCCCAGAAGGGACAGGGGGTATGGCTACACCTTC. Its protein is CASSPRRDRGYGYTF.

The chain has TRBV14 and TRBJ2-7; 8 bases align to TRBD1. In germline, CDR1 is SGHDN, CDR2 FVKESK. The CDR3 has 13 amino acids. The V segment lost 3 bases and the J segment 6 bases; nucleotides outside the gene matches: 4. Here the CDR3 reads CASSQYQGAEQYV. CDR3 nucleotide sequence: TGTGCCAGCAGCCAGTACCAGGGGGCCGAGCAGTACGTC.

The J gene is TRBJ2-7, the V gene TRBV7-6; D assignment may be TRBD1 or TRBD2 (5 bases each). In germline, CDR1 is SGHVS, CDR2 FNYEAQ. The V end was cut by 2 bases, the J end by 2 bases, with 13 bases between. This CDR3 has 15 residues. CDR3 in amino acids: CASSLPRDGAYEQYF. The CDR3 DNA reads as TGTGCCAGCAGCTTACCCCGGGACGGGGCCTACGAGCAGTACTTC.

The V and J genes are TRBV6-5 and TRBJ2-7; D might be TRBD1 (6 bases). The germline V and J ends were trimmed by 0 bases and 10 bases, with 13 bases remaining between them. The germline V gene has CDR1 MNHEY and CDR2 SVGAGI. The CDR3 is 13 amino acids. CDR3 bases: TGTGCCAGCAGTTACTCGAGCAGGGGATCTCAGTACGTC. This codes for CASSYSSRGSQYV.

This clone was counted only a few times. CDR3 residues: CASRGPEAFF. In DNA, the CDR3 is TGTGCCAGTAGGGGCCCTGAAGCTTTCTTT. This chain links TRBV19 with TRBJ1-1; D gene uncertain. From germline, CDR1 is LNHDA and CDR2 SQIVND (reference sequence). The V gene lost 6 bases and the J gene lost 6 bases, with 5 bases spanning the gap. The CDR3 has 10 amino acids.

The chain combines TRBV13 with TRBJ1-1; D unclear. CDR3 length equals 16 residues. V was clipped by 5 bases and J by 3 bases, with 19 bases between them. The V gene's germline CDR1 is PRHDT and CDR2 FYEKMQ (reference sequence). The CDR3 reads CASSPRGTRSHTEAFF. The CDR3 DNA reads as TGTGCCAGCAGCCCCCGAGGTACCCGATCCCACACTGAAGCTTTCTTT.

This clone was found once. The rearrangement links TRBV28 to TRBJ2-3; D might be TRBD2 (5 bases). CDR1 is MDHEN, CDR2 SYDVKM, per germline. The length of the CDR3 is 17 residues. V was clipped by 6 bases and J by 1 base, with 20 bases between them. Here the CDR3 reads CASRHPGRVWGTDTQYF. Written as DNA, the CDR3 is TGTGCCAGCAGACACCCTGGGAGAGTATGGGGCACAGATACGCAGTATTTT.

The CDR3 coding sequence is TGTGCCAGCAGCTTGGGGGTACGGCTAGCGGAACCCTACGAGCAGTACTTC. Its protein product is CASSLGVRLAEPYEQYF. V usage is TRBV5-5 and J usage is TRBJ2-7, with 7 bases fitting TRBD2. CDR3 size: 17 residues. The J segment lost 2 bases and the V segment lost 0 bases, leaving 11 bases of the junction unmatched. Germline loops: CDR1 SGHKS, CDR2 YYEKEE (reference sequence).

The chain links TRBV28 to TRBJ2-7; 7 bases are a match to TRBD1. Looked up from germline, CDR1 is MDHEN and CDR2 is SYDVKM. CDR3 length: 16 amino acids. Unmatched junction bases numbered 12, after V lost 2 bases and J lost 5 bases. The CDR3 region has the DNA TGTGCCAGCAGTTTAAACCCCTCGACAGGGAGAAACGAGCAGTACTTC. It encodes CASSLNPSTGRNEQYF.

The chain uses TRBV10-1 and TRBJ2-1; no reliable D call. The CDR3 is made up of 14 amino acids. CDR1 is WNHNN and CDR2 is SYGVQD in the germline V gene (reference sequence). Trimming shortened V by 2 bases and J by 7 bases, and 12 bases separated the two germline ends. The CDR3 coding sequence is TGCGCCAGCAGTGAGAGTGTCGGTAAAAATGAGCAGTTCTTC. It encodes CASSESVGKNEQFF.

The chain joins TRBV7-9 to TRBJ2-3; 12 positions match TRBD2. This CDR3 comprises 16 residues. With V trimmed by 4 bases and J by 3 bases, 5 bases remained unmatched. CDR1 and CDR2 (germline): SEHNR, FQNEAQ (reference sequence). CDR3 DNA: TGTGCCAGCAGCTATGCTAGCGGGGGGGCAACAGATACGCAGTATTTT. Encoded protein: CASSYASGGATDTQYF.

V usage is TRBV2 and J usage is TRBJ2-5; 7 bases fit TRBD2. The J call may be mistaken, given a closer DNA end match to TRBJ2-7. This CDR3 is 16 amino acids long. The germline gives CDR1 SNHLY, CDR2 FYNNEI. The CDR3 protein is CASSVREGNSLYEQYF. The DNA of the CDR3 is TGTGCCAGCAGTGTCAGGGAGGGGAATAGCCTCTACGAGCAGTACTTC.